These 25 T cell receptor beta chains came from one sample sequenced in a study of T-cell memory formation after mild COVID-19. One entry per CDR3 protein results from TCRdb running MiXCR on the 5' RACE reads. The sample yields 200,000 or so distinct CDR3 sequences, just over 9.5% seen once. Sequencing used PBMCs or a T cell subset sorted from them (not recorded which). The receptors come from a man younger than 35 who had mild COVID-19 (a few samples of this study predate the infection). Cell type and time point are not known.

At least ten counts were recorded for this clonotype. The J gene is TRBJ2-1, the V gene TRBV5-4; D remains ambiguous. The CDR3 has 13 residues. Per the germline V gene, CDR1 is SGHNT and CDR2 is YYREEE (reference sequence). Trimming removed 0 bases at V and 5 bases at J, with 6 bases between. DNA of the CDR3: TGTGCCAGCAGCTTGGCGTCGGACAATGAGCAGTTCTTC. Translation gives CASSLASDNEQFF.

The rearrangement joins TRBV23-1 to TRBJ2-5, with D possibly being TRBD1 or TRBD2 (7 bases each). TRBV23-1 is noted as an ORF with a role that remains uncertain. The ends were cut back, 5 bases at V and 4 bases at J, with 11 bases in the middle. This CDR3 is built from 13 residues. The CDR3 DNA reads TGCGCCAGCAGTAGGGAGGGGGCAGAGACCCAGTACTTC. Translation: CASSREGAETQYF.

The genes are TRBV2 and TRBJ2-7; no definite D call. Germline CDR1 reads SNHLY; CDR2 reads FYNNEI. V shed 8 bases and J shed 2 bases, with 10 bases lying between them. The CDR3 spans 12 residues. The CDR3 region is CASGGQTYEQYF. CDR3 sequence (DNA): TGTGCCAGCGGTGGCCAAACCTACGAGCAGTACTTC.

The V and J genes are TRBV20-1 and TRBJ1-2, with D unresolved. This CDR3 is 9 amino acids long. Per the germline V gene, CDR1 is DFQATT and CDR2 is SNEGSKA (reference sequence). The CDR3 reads CSPVPGYTF. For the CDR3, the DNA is TGCAGCCCGGTCCCCGGCTACACCTTC.

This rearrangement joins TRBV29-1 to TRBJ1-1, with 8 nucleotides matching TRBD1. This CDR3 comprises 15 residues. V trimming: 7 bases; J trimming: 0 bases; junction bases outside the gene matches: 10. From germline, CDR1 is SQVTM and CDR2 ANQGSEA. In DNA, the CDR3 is TGCAGCGGGGCAGGGGGCTGGGGGATGAACACTGAAGCTTTCTTT. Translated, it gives CSGAGGWGMNTEAFF. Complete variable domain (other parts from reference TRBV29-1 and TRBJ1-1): SAVISQKPSRDICQRGTSLTIQCQVDSQVTMMFWYRQQPGQSLTLIATANQGSEATYESGFVIDKFPISRPNLTFSTLTVSNMSPEDSSIYLCSGAGGWGMNTEAFFGQGTRLTVV.

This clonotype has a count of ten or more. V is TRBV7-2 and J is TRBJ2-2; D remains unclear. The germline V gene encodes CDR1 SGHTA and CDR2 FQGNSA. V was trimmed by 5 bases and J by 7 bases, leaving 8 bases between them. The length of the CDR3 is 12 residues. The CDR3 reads CASSPIHGELFF. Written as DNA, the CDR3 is TGTGCCAGCAGCCCCATCCACGGGGAGCTGTTTTTT. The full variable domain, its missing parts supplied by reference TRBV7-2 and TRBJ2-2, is GAGVSQSPSNKVTEKGKDVELRCDPISGHTALYWYRQSLGQGLEFLIYFQGNSAPDKSGLPSDRFSAERTGGSVSTLTIQRTQQEDSAVYLCASSPIHGELFFGEGSRLTVL.

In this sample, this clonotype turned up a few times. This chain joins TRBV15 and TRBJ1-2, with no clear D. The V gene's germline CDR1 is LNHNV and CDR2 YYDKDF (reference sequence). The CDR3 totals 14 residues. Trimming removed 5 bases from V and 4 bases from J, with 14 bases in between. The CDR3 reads CATSRGYTFYGYTF. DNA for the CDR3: TGTGCCACCAGCCGAGGCTACACGTTCTATGGCTACACCTTC.

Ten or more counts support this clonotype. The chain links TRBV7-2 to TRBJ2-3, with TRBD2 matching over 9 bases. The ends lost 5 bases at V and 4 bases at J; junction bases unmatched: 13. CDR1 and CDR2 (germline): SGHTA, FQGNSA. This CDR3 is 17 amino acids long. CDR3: CASSLAGAGGIADTQYF. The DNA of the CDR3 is TGTGCCAGCAGCCTCGCTGGGGCGGGGGGGATAGCAGATACGCAGTATTTT.

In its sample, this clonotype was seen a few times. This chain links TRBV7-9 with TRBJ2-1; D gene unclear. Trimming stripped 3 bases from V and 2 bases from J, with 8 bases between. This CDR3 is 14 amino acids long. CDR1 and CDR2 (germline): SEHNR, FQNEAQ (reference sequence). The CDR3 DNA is TGTGCCAGCAGCTTCGCACACACCTACAATGAGCAGTTCTTC. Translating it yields CASSFAHTYNEQFF.

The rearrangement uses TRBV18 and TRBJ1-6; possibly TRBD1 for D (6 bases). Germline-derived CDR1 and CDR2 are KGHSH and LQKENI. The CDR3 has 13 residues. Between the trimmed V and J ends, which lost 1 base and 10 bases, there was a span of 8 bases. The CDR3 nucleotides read TGTGCCAGCTCACCACAGGGGGAGTCACCCCTCCACTTT. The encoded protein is CASSPQGESPLHF.

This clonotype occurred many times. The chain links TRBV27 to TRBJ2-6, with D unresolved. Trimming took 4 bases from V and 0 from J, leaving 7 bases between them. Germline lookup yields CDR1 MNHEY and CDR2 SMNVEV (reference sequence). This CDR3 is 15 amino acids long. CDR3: CASSSQASGANVLTF. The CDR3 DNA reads TGTGCCAGCAGTTCTCAGGCCTCTGGGGCCAACGTCCTGACTTTC.

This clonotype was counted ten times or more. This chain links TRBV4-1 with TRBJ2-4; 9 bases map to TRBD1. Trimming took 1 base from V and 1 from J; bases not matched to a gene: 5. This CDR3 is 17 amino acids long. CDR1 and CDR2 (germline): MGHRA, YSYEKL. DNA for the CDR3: TGCGCCAGCAGCCAAGGTGCAGGACAGGGGGCCAAAAACATTCAGTACTTC. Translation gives CASSQGAGQGAKNIQYF.

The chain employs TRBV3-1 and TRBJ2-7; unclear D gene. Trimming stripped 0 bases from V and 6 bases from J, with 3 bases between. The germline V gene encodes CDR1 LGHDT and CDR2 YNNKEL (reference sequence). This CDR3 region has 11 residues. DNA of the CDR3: TGTGCCAGCAGCCAAGAACGCGAGCAGTACTTC. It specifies CASSQEREQYF.

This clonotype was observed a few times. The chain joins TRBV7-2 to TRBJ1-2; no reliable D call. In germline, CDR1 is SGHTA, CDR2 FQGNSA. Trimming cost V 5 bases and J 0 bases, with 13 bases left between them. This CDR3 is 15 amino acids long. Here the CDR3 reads CASSPLAGSNYGYTF. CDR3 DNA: TGTGCCAGCAGCCCACTCGCGGGGTCTAACTATGGCTACACCTTC.

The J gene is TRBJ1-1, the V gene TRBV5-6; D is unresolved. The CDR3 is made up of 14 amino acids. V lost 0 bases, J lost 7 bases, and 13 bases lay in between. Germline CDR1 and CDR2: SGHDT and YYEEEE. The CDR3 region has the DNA TGTGCCAGCAGCTTGGTTCACAGCCCTATTGAAGCTTTCTTT. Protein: CASSLVHSPIEAFF.

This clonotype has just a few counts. For the CDR3, the DNA is TGCGCCAGCAGCTCGGGACAGCTTTATCCGGCCCTCCACTTT. Protein: CASSSGQLYPALHF. The chain combines TRBV5-1 with TRBJ1-6, with 7 bases lining up with TRBD1. J lost 14 bases, V lost 3 bases, and 11 bases had no gene match. The germline V gene has CDR1 SGHRS and CDR2 YFSETQ. The CDR3 has 14 residues.

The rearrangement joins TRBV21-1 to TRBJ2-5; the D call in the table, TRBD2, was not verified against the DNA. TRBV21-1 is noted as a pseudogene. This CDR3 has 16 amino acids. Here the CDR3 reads CASSKGQQGGQETQYF. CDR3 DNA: TGTGCCAGCAGCAAAGGCCAACAGGGAGGGCAAGAGACCCAGTACTTC.

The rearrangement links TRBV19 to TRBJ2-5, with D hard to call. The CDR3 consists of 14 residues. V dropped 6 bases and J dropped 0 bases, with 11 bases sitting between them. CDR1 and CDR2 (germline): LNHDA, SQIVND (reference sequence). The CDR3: CASSQDSYQETQYF. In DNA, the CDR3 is TGTGCCAGTAGCCAGGATAGTTACCAAGAGACCCAGTACTTC.

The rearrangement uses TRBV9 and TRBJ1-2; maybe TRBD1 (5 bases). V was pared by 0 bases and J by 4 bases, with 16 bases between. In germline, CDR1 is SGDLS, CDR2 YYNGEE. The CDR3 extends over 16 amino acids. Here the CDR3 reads CASSVDGAGGGYGYTF. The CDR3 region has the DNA TGTGCCAGCAGCGTAGATGGGGCAGGCGGCGGCTATGGCTACACCTTC.

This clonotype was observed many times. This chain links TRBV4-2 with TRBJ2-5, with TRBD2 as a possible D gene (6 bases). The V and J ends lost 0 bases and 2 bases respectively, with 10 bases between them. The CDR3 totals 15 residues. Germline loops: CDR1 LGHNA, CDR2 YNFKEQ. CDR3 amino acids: CASSQDLAVQETQYF. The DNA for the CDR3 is TGTGCCAGCAGCCAAGATTTAGCGGTACAAGAGACCCAGTACTTC.

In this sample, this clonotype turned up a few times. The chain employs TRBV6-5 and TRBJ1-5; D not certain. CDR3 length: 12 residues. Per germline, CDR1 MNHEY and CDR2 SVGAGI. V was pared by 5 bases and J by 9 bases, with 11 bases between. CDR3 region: CASSLPPGPQHF. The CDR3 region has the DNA TGTGCCAGCAGTCTTCCCCCGGGGCCCCAGCATTTT.

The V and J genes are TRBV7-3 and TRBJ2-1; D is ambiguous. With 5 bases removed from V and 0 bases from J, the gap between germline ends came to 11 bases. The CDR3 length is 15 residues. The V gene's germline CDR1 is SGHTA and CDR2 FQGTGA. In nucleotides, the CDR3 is TGTGCCAGCAGCCCGGACCCGAGCTCCTACAATGAGCAGTTCTTC. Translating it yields CASSPDPSSYNEQFF.

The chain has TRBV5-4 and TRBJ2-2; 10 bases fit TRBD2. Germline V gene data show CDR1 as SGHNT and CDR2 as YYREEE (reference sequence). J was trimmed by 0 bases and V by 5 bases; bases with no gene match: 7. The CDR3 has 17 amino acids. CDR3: CASSTGTSVTNTGELFF. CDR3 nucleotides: TGTGCCAGCAGTACCGGGACTAGCGTGACGAACACCGGGGAGCTGTTTTTT.

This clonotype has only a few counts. The CDR3 loop reads CASTGRVNTEAFF. The CDR3 nucleotides are TGTGCCAGCACCGGACGGGTGAACACTGAAGCTTTCTTT. J is TRBJ1-1 and V is TRBV6-5; no reliable D call. The V gene lost 7 bases and the J gene lost 0 bases, with 9 bases spanning the gap. The CDR3 runs to 13 residues. CDR1 MNHEY and CDR2 SVGAGI come from the germline V gene.

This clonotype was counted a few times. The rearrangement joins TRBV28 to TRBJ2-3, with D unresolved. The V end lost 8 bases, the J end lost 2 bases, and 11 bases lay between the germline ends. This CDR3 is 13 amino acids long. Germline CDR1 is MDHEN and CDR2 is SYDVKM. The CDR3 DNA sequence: TGTGCCAGCGTCCCGAGTAACACAGATACGCAGTATTTT. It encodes CASVPSNTDTQYF.